This is a list of T cell receptor beta chains from one sample in a study of cytomegalovirus exposure and HLA in healthy donors. Method: immunoSEQ multiplex PCR; TCRdb's copy keeps in-frame clones and lacks some. The sample has roughly 140,000 clones, 80% to 90% seen once. Sequenced material: PBMCs. The receptors were sampled from a middle-aged woman in good health and CMV-seropositive. Both conserved end residues are part of each CDR3. A D gene is named only where the DNA matches it firmly. Clone size is given for some rows only: seen once, a few or many times, or a class if the clone is expanded.

j_call	v_call	clone_size	d_call	cdr3_nt	cdr3_aa
TRBJ1-3	TRBV4-2	NA	TRBD1	TGTGCCAGCAGCCAGCCGGGACAGGGTGCTGGAAACACCATATATTTT	CASSQPGQGAGNTIYF
TRBJ2-7	TRBV25-1	NA	TRBD2	TGTGCCAGCAGTAGCACTAGCGGGGGTTACGAGCAGCACTTC	CASSSTSGGYEQHF
TRBJ1-1	TRBV7-6	NA	NA	TGTGCCAGCAGCTTAGTGGGCCTGAACACTGAAGCTTTCTTT	CASSLVGLNTEAFF
TRBJ2-2	TRBV6-4	NA	NA	TGTGCCAGCAGTGGACAGTGGAACACCGGGGAGCTGTTTTTT	CASSGQWNTGELFF
TRBJ2-3	TRBV9	NA	NA	TGTGCCAGCAGCGATGGCTCCCTTTCAGATACGCAGTATTTT	CASSDGSLSDTQYF
TRBJ2-5	TRBV6-6	NA	NA	TGTGCCAGCACCCAGGGTCGGCACAAAGAGACCCAGTACTTC	CASTQGRHKETQYF
TRBJ2-6	TRBV30	once	NA	TGTGCCTGGAGTGGAATAGGGGCCTCTGGGGCCAACGTCCTGACTTTC	CAWSGIGASGANVLTF
TRBJ1-1	TRBV6-5	NA	NA	TGTGCCAGCAGTTACTCGGGAGGGACGAACACTGAAGCTTTCTTT	CASSYSGGTNTEAFF
TRBJ1-3	TRBV19	few	NA	TGTGCCAGTAGTATACCGGGAAACACCATATATTTT	CASSIPGNTIYF
TRBJ1-1	TRBV28	NA	NA	TGTGCCAGCAGTTTACAGGGATGGACTGAAGCTTTCTTT	CASSLQGWTEAFF
TRBJ2-7	TRBV11-1	NA	NA	TGTGCCAGCAGCTTTCTTGCGGGTACCACCTACGAGCAGTACTTC	CASSFLAGTTYEQYF
TRBJ2-1	TRBV2	NA	TRBD1	TGTGCCAGCAGTGAAGCGCTTGGGACAGGTAATGAGCAGTTCTTC	CASSEALGTGNEQFF
TRBJ2-1	TRBV5-8	few	NA	TGTGCCAGCAGCCGAAACGGTGACTCCTACAATGAGCAGTTCTTC	CASSRNGDSYNEQFF
TRBJ2-1	TRBV5-1	NA	NA	TGCGCCAGCAGCTCATCGACTAGCTACAATGAGCAGTTCTTC	CASSSSTSYNEQFF
TRBJ2-3	TRBV27	once	TRBD2	TGTGCCAGCAGCCAAGGGGGACTAGAGCAGTATTTT	CASSQGGLEQYF
TRBJ2-2	TRBV4-1	NA	TRBD1	TGCGCCAGCACCCCGACAGGGGCGAACACCGGGGAGCTGTTTTTT	CASTPTGANTGELFF
TRBJ2-7	TRBV27	NA	NA	TGTGCCAGCAGTCCCCCTCCTGGACTCGCCTACGAGCAGTACTTC	CASSPPPGLAYEQYF
TRBJ2-7	TRBV2	NA	NA	TGTGCCAGCAGTGAAGGACAGAAGTACGAGCAGTACTTC	CASSEGQKYEQYF
TRBJ2-3	TRBV9	NA	NA	TGTGCCAGCAGCGTCGCGCTCGGAGATACGCAGTATTTT	CASSVALGDTQYF
TRBJ2-2	TRBV30	NA	NA	TGTGCCTGGAGGGCAATCAACGGGGAGCTGTTTTTT	CAWRAINGELFF
TRBJ2-1	TRBV10-3	NA	TRBD2	TGTGCCATCAGGGGGACTAGCAGCTACAATGAGCAGTTCTTC	CAIRGTSSYNEQFF
TRBJ2-2	TRBV5-1	NA	TRBD2	TGCGCCAGCAGCTTGGTGGCTAGCGGGGCGAACACCGGGGAGCTGTTTTTT	CASSLVASGANTGELFF
TRBJ2-2	TRBV7-3	NA	TRBD2	TGTGCCAGCAGCTTAACTAGCGGGAGAGGCGGGGAGCTGTTTTTT	CASSLTSGRGGELFF
TRBJ2-2	TRBV27	few	TRBD2	TGTGCCAGCAGGGTAGCGGGATGGACCGGGGAGCTGTTTTTT	CASRVAGWTGELFF
TRBJ2-3	TRBV19	few	NA	TGTGCCAGTAGCAGGGGCCTCACAGATACGCAGTATTTT	CASSRGLTDTQYF
TRBJ1-5	TRBV6-6	NA	NA	TGTGCCAGCCGCGACAGTAATCAGCCCCAGCATTTT	CASRDSNQPQHF
TRBJ2-7	TRBV7-8	NA	NA	TGTGCCAGCAGCTTTGGGCCAGGGGAGAAGTCCTACGAGCAGTACTTC	CASSFGPGEKSYEQYF
TRBJ1-1	TRBV19	NA	TRBD1	TGTGCCAGTAGTATCTCCGGGACAGGGAACACTGAAGCTTTCTTT	CASSISGTGNTEAFF
TRBJ2-1	TRBV9	few	NA	TGTGCCAGCAGCGGGGGAACTCTAGGGGACAATGAGCAGTTCTTC	CASSGGTLGDNEQFF
TRBJ1-3	TRBV6-5	NA	TRBD1	TGTGCCAGCAGCCAAGACAGGGGGTACGGAAACACCATATATTTT	CASSQDRGYGNTIYF
TRBJ2-7	TRBV28	NA	NA	TGTGCCAGCAGCGGGGGACCCATCGCAAACGAGCAGTACTTC	CASSGGPIANEQYF